The present TCR beta chain was sequenced within a study of blood T cell repertoires in COVID-19. Study as a whole: COVID-19 samples, acute and convalescent, were from the United States, Italy and Spain. T cells, B-cell-depleted T cells, or PBMCs supplied cDNA or gDNA.

The CDR3 is 13 residues long. V lost 7 bases and J lost 1, with 9 bases in between. Germline-derived CDR1 and CDR2 are MNHEY and SMNVEV (reference sequence). Original data processing: Amplification with reference gene primers provided the estimates of nucleated cell counts. TCRdb's table, derived via immunoSEQ multiplex PCR, lists solely in-frame clones and lacks some. V and J calls plus clone size are reproduced from that table; the DNA served to infer D and trimming. This sample has around 43,000 clones, with roughly 80% found just once. Sequences were obtained from peripheral blood. This TCR came from a human donor in a cohort sampled during active COVID-19. The rearrangement joins TRBV27 to TRBJ2-3; D remains ambiguous. CDR3 nucleotides: TGTGCCAGCAATACATTGGGCACAGATACGCAGTATTTT. It encodes CASNTLGTDTQYF.